The sequence of this TCR beta chain was determined in a study of blood T cell repertoires in COVID-19. Study overall: COVID-19 samples from acute and convalescent phases originated in the United States, Italy and Spain. T cells, B-cell-depleted T cells, or PBMCs supplied cDNA or gDNA.

The V gene's germline CDR1 is MNHEY and CDR2 SVGAGI. J was trimmed by 6 bases and V by 6 bases; bases with no gene match: 9. There are 15 residues in the CDR3. Using immunoSEQ multiplex PCR, the repertoire was profiled, and TCRdb retains in-frame clones only, with some absent. This table has around 63,000 clones, 70% to 90% appearing once. The sequence came from a woman in her fifties or sixties with acute or convalescent COVID-19. The rearrangement joins TRBV6-5 to TRBJ2-3; 10 nucleotides align to TRBD2. Sequencing was done on a sample of peripheral blood. The CDR3 loop reads CASSELGLAMDTQYF. In nucleotides, the CDR3 is TGTGCCAGCAGCGAGCTGGGACTAGCGATGGATACGCAGTATTTT.